The present entry profiles one TCR beta chain with its context. Its matching antigen is unknown. Only in-frame clones appear in the TCRdb table, and some are missing; sequencing was by immunoSEQ multiplex PCR. The data hold around 170,000 clones, with 85% observed a single time. The CDR3 is 16 amino acids. The V gene's germline CDR1 is MDHEN and CDR2 SYDVKM. V lost 5 bases, J lost 0 bases, and 16 bases lay in between. The data derive from a study of cytomegalovirus exposure and HLA in healthy donors. Findings and caveats of the study: First-cohort TCR clusters tended to co-occur in the 130 or so validation repertoires, a later analysis found.

This chain links TRBV28 with TRBJ1-1; no reliable D call. This sequence was found in a young man in good health and CMV-seropositive. Sequencing was carried out using PBMCs. CDR3 nucleotides: TGTGCCAGCAGTCCCCAGACACATCTTATGAACACTGAAGCTTTCTTT. Protein: CASSPQTHLMNTEAFF.